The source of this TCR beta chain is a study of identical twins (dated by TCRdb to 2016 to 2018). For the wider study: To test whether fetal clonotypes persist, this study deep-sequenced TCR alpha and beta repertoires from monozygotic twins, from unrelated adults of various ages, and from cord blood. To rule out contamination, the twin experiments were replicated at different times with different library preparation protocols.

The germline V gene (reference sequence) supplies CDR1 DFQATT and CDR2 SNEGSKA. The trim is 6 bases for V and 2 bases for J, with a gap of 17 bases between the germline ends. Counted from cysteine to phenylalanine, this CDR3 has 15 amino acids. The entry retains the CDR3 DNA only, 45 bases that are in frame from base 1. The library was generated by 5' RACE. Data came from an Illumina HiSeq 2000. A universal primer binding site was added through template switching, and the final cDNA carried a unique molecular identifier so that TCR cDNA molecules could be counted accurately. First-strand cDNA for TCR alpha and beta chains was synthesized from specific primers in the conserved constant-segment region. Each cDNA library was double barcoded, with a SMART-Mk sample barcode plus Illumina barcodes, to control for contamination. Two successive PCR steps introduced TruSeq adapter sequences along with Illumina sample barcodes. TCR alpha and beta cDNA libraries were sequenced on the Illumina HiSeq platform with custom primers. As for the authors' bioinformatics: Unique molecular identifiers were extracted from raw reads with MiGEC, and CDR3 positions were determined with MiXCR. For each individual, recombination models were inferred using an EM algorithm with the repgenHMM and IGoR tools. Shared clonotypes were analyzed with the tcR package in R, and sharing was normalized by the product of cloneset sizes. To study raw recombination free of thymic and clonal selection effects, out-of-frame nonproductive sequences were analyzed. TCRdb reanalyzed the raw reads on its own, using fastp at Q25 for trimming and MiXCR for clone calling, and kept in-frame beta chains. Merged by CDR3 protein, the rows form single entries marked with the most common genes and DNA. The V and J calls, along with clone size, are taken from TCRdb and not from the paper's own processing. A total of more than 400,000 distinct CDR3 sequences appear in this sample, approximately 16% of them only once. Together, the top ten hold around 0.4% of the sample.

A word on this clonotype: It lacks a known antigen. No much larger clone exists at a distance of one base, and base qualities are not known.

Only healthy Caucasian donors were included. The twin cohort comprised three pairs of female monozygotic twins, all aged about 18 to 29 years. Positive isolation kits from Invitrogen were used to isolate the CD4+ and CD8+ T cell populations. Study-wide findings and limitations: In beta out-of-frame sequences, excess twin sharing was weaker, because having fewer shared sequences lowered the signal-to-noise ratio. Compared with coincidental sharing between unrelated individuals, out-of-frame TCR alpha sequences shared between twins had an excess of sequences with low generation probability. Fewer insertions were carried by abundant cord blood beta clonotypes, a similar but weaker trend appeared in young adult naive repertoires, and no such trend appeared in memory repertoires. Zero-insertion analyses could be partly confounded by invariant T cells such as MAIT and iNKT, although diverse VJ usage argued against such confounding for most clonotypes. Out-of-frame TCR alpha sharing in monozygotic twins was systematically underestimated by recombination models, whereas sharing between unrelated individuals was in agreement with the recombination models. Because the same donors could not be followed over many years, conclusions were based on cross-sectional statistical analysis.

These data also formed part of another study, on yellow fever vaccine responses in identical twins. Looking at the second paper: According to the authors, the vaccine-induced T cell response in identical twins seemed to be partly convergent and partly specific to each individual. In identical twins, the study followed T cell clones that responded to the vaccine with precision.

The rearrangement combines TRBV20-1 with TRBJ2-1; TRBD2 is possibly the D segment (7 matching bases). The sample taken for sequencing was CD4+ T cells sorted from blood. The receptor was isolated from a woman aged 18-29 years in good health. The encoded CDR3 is CSAPRGAGPYNEQFF. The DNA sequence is TGCAGTGCCCCCCGGGGGGCAGGACCCTACAATGAGCAGTTCTTC.